This T cell receptor beta chain was captured in a study of shared clonotypes between healthy human individuals. The V end lost 3 bases, the J end lost 7 bases, and 9 bases lay between the germline ends. The CDR3 is made up of 12 amino acids. In germline, CDR1 is MDHEN, CDR2 SYDVKM. Only one count was recorded for this clone. What it binds is unknown. Sequencing used immunoSEQ multiplex PCR; TCRdb keeps in-frame clones, though not all of them. The sample holds about 1.5 million clones, roughly 98% seen once. Study findings and constraints: Naive subsets tended to show greater estimated richness than memory subsets. Generation probability values for non-shared clonotypes were lower than those for clonotypes shared by all four donors.

The sample comprised naive CD4+ T cells sorted from blood. Subset: CD45RA+ positively selected. The chain combines TRBV28 with TRBJ1-2; D not resolved. The clonotype originates from a young man in good health. The CDR3 nucleotides are TGTGCCAGCAGTTTGGCCGCTGGTGGCTACACCTTC. Its protein is CASSLAAGGYTF.